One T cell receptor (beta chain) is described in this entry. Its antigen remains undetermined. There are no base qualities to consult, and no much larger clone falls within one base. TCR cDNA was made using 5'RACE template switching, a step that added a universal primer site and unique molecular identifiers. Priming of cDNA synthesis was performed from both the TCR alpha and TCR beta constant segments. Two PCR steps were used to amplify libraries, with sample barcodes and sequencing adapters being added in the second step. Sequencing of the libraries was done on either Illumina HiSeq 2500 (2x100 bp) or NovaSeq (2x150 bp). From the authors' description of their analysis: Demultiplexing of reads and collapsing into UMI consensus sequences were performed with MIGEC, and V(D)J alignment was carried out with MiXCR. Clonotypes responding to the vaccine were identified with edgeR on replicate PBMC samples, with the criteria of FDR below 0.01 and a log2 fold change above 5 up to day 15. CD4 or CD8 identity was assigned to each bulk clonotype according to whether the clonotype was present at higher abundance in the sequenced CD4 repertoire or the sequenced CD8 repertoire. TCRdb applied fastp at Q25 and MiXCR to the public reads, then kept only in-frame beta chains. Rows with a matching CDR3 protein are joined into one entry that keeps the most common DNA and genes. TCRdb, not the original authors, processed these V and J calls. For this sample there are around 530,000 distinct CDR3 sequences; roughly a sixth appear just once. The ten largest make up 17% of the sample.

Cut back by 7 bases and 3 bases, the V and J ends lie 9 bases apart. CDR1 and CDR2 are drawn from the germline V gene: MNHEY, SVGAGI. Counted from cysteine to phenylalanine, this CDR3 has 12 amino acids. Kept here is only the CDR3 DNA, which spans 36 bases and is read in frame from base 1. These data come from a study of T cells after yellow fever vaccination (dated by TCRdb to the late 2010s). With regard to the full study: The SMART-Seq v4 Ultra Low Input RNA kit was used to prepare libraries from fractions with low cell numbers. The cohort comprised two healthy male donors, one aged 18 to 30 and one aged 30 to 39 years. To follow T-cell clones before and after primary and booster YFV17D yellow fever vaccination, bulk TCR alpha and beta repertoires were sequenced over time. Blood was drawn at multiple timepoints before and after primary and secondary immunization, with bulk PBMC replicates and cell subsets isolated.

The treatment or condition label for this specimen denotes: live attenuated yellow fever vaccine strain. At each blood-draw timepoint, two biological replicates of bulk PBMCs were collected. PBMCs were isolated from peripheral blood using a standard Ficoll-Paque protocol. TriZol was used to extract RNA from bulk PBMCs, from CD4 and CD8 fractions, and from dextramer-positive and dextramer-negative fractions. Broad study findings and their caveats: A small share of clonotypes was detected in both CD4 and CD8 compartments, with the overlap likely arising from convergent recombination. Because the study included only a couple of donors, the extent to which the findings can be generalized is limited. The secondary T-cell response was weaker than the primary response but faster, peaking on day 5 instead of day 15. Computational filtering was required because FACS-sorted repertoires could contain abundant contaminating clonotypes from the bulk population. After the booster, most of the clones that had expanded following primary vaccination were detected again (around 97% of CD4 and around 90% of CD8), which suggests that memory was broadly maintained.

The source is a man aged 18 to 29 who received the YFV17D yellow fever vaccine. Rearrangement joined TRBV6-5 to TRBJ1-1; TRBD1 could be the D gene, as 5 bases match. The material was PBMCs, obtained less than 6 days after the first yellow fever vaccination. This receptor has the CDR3 CASTQGDTEAFF. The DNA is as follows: TGTGCCAGCACCCAGGGAGACACTGAAGCTTTCTTT.